The 27 T cell receptor beta chains below all came from one sample that was sequenced in a study of beta chain features in type 1 diabetes. As every portion of the isolated RNA was reverse transcribed, the sequencing read expressed TCRB transcripts. The data were produced by immunoSEQ multiplex PCR, yet TCRdb's version contains in-frame clones alone and is incomplete. This sample has 130,000 to 150,000 clones, with roughly 50% found just once. The source material was Tregs from blood. These TCRs come from a man younger than 30 in good health.

In this sample, this clone turned up a few times. The gene calls are TRBV28 and TRBJ2-5; 11 bases line up with TRBD2. The J call may be mistaken, given a closer DNA end match to TRBJ2-7. The CDR3 is 15 residues long. Germline V CDR1 and CDR2: MDHEN, SYDVKM. CDR3: CASSSLAGGTYEQYF. CDR3 in DNA: TGTGCCAGCAGTTCGCTAGCGGGGGGAACCTACGAGCAGTACTTC.

The CDR3 nucleotides read TGTGCCAGCAGCTTACAGGGGGCGCGAAGGCGCACTGAAGCTTTCTTT. It translates to CASSLQGARRRTEAFF. The V call is TRBV11-2, the J call TRBJ1-1, with TRBD1 matching 8 bases. V was clipped by 2 bases and J by 4 bases; unmatched bases: 9. Germline lookup yields CDR1 SGHAT and CDR2 FQNNGV. The CDR3 covers 16 residues.

This chain joins TRBV7-2 and TRBJ2-5, with D possibly TRBD1 on 5 matching bases. V was clipped by 1 base and J by 4 bases, with 13 bases between them. The CDR3 consists of 15 residues. Germline CDR1 is SGHTA and CDR2 is FQGNSA. CDR3 DNA sequence: TGTGCCAGCAGCTTAGGGGTCGCAGGGCGAGAGACCCAGTACTTC. Amino acid sequence: CASSLGVAGRETQYF.

The J gene is TRBJ1-1, the V gene TRBV4-2; possibly TRBD1 for D (5 bases). With 5 bases removed from V and 4 bases from J, the gap between germline ends came to 14 bases. Germline lookup yields CDR1 LGHNA and CDR2 YNFKEQ. This CDR3 is 14 amino acids long. Here the CDR3 reads CASSWTRGSTEAFF. As DNA, the CDR3 is TGTGCCAGCAGCTGGACCCGGGGGAGCACTGAAGCTTTCTTT.

The chain couples TRBV4-3 to TRBJ2-6, with 7 bases that match TRBD2. V lost 0 bases and J lost 0; bases outside the gene matches: 5. This CDR3 is built from 18 residues. CDR1 is LGHNA, CDR2 YSLEER, per germline. In DNA form, the CDR3 reads TGCGCCAGCAGCCAAGAAGTTAGCGGGTCCTCTGGGGCCAACGTCCTGACTTTC. This translates into CASSQEVSGSSGANVLTF.

As DNA, the CDR3 is TGTGCCATCAGTGAGAACGGTCAGCCCCAGCATTTT. This translates into CAISENGQPQHF. The chain carries TRBV10-3 and TRBJ1-5, with unresolved D. CDR1 is ENHRY and CDR2 is SYGVKD in the germline V gene. The CDR3 has 12 amino acids. V lost 2 bases and J lost 6, with 5 bases in between.

The chain is built from TRBV19 and TRBJ2-3; 9 nucleotides align to TRBD1. The CDR3 extends over 15 amino acids. Germline trimming cut 9 bases from V and 2 bases from J; bases unmatched to any gene: 9. The germline V gene has CDR1 LNHDA and CDR2 SQIVND (reference sequence). The CDR3 region is CASKHRTGVTDTQYF. As DNA, the CDR3 is TGTGCCAGCAAACACCGGACAGGGGTCACAGATACGCAGTATTTT.

The chain has TRBV7-9 and TRBJ2-1; TRBD1 is a possible D gene (6 bases). Trimming took 1 base from V and 8 from J, leaving 15 bases between them. This CDR3 region has 15 residues. Germline CDR1 SEHNR, CDR2 FQNEAQ (reference sequence). This chain's CDR3 is CASSLEGGASHEQFF. DNA of the CDR3: TGTGCCAGCAGCTTAGAAGGGGGAGCTTCGCATGAGCAGTTCTTC.

In its sample, this clone was seen a few times. The chain has TRBV5-1 and TRBJ2-5; D is possibly TRBD1 (6 bases). Trimming removed 2 bases at V and 0 bases at J, with 14 bases between. The germline gives CDR1 SGHRS, CDR2 YFSETQ. CDR3 length: 16 amino acids. CDR3 protein: CASSLDRFSHQETQYF. The CDR3 nucleotides read TGCGCCAGCAGCTTAGACAGGTTCTCCCACCAAGAGACCCAGTACTTC.

This chain uses TRBV9 with TRBJ1-1; 7 bases line up with TRBD1. V gave up 4 bases and J gave up 4 bases; unmatched junction bases: 4. Germline assignment: CDR1 SGDLS and CDR2 YYNGEE. There are 13 residues in the CDR3. Here the CDR3 DNA reads TGTGCCAGCAGCCTTGACAGGGCCACTGAAGCTTTCTTT. Translating it yields CASSLDRATEAFF.

This clone appeared a single time. This chain uses TRBV18 with TRBJ1-5; the match to TRBD1 covers 9 bases. Germline V gives CDR1 KGHSH, CDR2 LQKENI. The CDR3 extends over 15 amino acids. V was pared by 6 bases and J by 4 bases, with 7 bases of the junction left unmatched. The CDR3, as DNA: TGTGCCAGCTCCCGTCCCGGGACAGGGAATCAGCCCCAGCATTTT. Translated, it gives CASSRPGTGNQPQHF.

The V and J genes are TRBV7-9 and TRBJ1-2, with 12 nucleotides matching TRBD1. This CDR3 region has 13 residues. J was trimmed by 6 bases and V by 11 bases; bases with no gene match: 7. Germline-derived CDR1 and CDR2 are SEHNR and FQNEAQ (reference sequence). CDR3 in DNA: TGTGCCTCTAGGGACAGGGGGCGTAATGGCTACACCTTC. It specifies CASRDRGRNGYTF.

Comment on this clone: A junction end diverges from the germline sequence, so it may reflect a read error. The chain carries TRBV28 and TRBJ1-2; tentative D call: TRBD1 (5 bases). The V gene's germline CDR1 is MDHEN and CDR2 SYDVKM. There are 14 residues in the CDR3. The CDR3 reads CASSLYRDSGLLFF. The DNA for the CDR3 is TGTGCCAGCAGTCTATATCGGGACTCGGGTCTACTCTTCTTC.

Of note for this clone: Other DNA sequences from this sample encode an identical CDR3 as well. The J gene is TRBJ1-2, the V gene TRBV7-2; D gene unclear. The CDR3 has 14 residues. V shed 1 base and J shed 3 bases, with 9 bases lying between them. In germline, CDR1 is SGHTA, CDR2 FQGNSA. CDR3 in amino acids: CASSLGAGDYGYTF. CDR3 in DNA: TGTGCCAGCAGCTTAGGGGCCGGGGACTATGGCTACACCTTC.

The chain combines TRBV14 with TRBJ1-2; 7 bases agree with TRBD1. V lost 2 bases to trimming and J lost 4 bases; unmatched junction nucleotides: 4. The CDR3 consists of 14 residues. The V gene's germline CDR1 is SGHDN and CDR2 FVKESK. The DNA of the CDR3 is TGTGCCAGCAGCCAAAACAGGGGAGGCTATGGCTACACCTTC. It encodes CASSQNRGGYGYTF.

The chain joins TRBV5-1 to TRBJ1-1; perhaps TRBD1 as D (5 bases). V gave up 1 base and J gave up 3 bases, with 7 bases separating them. Germline V gives CDR1 SGHRS, CDR2 YFSETQ. The CDR3 covers 13 residues. CDR3 sequence reads: CASSLTGYTEAFF. CDR3 bases: TGCGCCAGCAGCTTGACAGGATACACTGAAGCTTTCTTT.

This clone has just a few counts. The V gene is TRBV7-9, the J gene TRBJ2-1, with 7 bases that match TRBD2. The V and J ends lost 5 bases and 7 bases, in that order; junction bases with no gene match: 5. CDR3 length: 13 amino acids. In germline, CDR1 is SEHNR, CDR2 FQNEAQ (reference sequence). Here the CDR3 reads CASSRVAGNEQFF. The CDR3 nucleotides are TGTGCCAGCAGCCGAGTAGCGGGTAATGAGCAGTTCTTC.

The sample holds one count of this clone. The rearrangement joins TRBV6-1 to TRBJ2-1, with 7 bases fitting TRBD2. Germline CDR1 MNHNS, CDR2 SASEGT. With V trimmed by 3 bases and J by 1 base, 6 bases remained unmatched. The CDR3 has 16 amino acids. CDR3: CASSDRVGGSYNEQFF. The CDR3 nucleotides are TGTGCCAGCAGTGACAGGGTCGGGGGGTCCTACAATGAGCAGTTCTTC.

The chain uses TRBV19 and TRBJ1-5, with 7 bases that match TRBD1. The CDR3 is 16 amino acids. Germline V gives CDR1 LNHDA, CDR2 SQIVND (reference sequence). J gave up 6 bases and V 6 bases, and 14 bases lay outside the gene matches. The CDR3 nucleotides are TGTGCCAGTAGAGGGGGCGGAGGGCGGGTGAGTCAGCCCCAGCATTTT. Protein: CASRGGGGRVSQPQHF.

This rearrangement joins TRBV18 to TRBJ1-5; D possibly corresponds to TRBD1 (5 bases). CDR1 and CDR2 from the germline V gene are KGHSH and LQKENI. This CDR3 comprises 16 residues. Trimming pared 2 bases from V and 1 base from J, leaving 12 bases between. The CDR3 DNA reads TGTGCCAGCTCACCATGGGCAGGGCCAAGCAATCAGCCCCAGCATTTT. Encoded protein: CASSPWAGPSNQPQHF.

The genes are TRBV27 and TRBJ1-2; 8 positions agree with TRBD1. The germline V gene has CDR1 MNHEY and CDR2 SMNVEV (reference sequence). Germline trimming cut 6 bases from V and 3 bases from J; bases unmatched to any gene: 3. The CDR3 is 13 amino acids. The CDR3 spells CASRTGAYYGYTF. As DNA, the CDR3 is TGTGCCAGCAGGACAGGGGCTTACTATGGCTACACCTTC.

The genes are TRBV27 and TRBJ2-2, with D maybe TRBD1 (6 bases). CDR1 is MNHEY, CDR2 SMNVEV, per germline (reference sequence). CDR3 size: 14 residues. V was pared by 6 bases and J by 4 bases, with 12 bases between. The CDR3 nucleotides read TGTGCCAGCAGACCTGGACAGCGCACCGGGGAGCTGTTTTTT. Translated: CASRPGQRTGELFF.

In DNA form, the CDR3 reads TGTGCCAGCTATCCCGGGGGGCGCGCCCGTCAAGAGACCCAGTACTTC. Amino acids: CASYPGGRARQETQYF. The chain joins TRBV5-4 to TRBJ2-5; weak D call: TRBD2 (7 bases). The CDR3 length is 16 residues. Between the trimmed V and J ends, which lost 7 bases and 2 bases, there was a span of 21 bases. Germline V gene lookup returns CDR1 SGHNT and CDR2 YYREEE (reference sequence).

V usage is TRBV7-9 and J usage is TRBJ1-6, with 10 bases aligning to TRBD1. Germline V gives CDR1 SEHNR, CDR2 FQNEAQ (reference sequence). The CDR3 is made up of 17 amino acids. V dropped 5 bases and J dropped 5; count of bases not matched to a gene: 9. This chain's CDR3 is CASSPWGTGADNSPLHF. Here the CDR3 DNA reads TGTGCCAGCAGCCCCTGGGGGACAGGGGCCGATAATTCACCCCTCCACTTT.

This clone was observed a few times. J is TRBJ2-1 and V is TRBV27, with TRBD1 identical over 9 bases. Trimming took 7 bases from V and 5 from J; bases not matched to a gene: 6. The CDR3 spans 14 residues. CDR1 and CDR2 (germline): MNHEY, SMNVEV (reference sequence). The CDR3 here is CASIPRQGDNEQFF. The CDR3 DNA is TGTGCCAGCATCCCCAGACAGGGGGACAATGAGCAGTTCTTC.

As for this clone: At the DNA level, this CDR3 is encoded by other sequences in the same sample as well. V gene TRBV18 combines with J gene TRBJ2-5; tentatively, D is TRBD2 (5 bases). The CDR3 contains 12 residues. From germline, CDR1 is KGHSH and CDR2 LQKENI. The V end lost 3 bases, the J end lost 5 bases, and 7 bases lay between the germline ends. CDR3 sequence reads: CASSPTGETQYF. The CDR3 region has the DNA TGTGCCAGCTCACCTACGGGGGAGACCCAGTACTTC.

The chain carries TRBV5-6 and TRBJ1-4; no definite D call. The V end was cut by 4 bases, the J end by 6 bases, with 13 bases between. The germline V gene encodes CDR1 SGHDT and CDR2 YYEEEE. CDR3 size: 14 residues. The CDR3 loop is CASSAGALDEKLFF. The DNA of the CDR3 is TGTGCCAGCAGCGCAGGTGCTTTGGATGAAAAACTGTTTTTT.